This TCR beta chain was sequenced for a study of siplizumab effects on memory and regulatory T cells. Assays were performed on about 100,000 TCR templates per sample. Only in-frame clones appear in the TCRdb table, and some are missing; sequencing was by immunoSEQ multiplex PCR. Of around 100,000 clones listed, 94% were seen once; the top ten hold around 0.6%. On this clone: What it binds is unknown.

Study-wide points: Naive T cells were seen as more diverse than memory cells and as major alloresponse contributors. Alloreactive sequences from unstimulated CD4+ memory cells fell significantly with siplizumab.

The CDR3 length is 16 residues. In germline, CDR1 is SGDLS, CDR2 YYNGEE. Trimming removed 0 bases from V and 1 base from J, with 11 bases in between. The V call is TRBV9, the J call TRBJ2-1, with a tentative D call TRBD2 (6 bases). The sequencing input was Tregs sorted from blood. The clonotype was recovered from a human donor in good health. CDR3 region: CASSVGGLLSYNEQFF. In DNA form, the CDR3 reads TGTGCCAGCAGCGTAGGGGGACTCTTATCCTACAATGAGCAGTTCTTC.